This T cell receptor (beta chain) was found in a study of shared clonotypes between healthy human individuals. On this clone: Its target is unknown.

The assay was immunoSEQ multiplex PCR, and TCRdb's table has in-frame clones only and misses some. The data contain about 1 million clones, around 74% of them seen just once; the ten biggest clones take up approximately 1.5%. Study results and limitations: Shared clonotypes: about 4.6% naive CD4, under 4% naive CD8, over 2% memory CD4, more than 0.3% memory CD8.

The clonotype was recovered from a man aged 18 to 29 in good health. Sequencing was performed on memory CD4+ T cells sorted from blood. Sample subset: CD45RA-negative fraction.

Written as DNA, the CDR3 is TGTGCCAGCAGATTCGGGGGCGGGGGCACAGATACGCAGTATTTT. Translated: CASRFGGGGTDTQYF. This chain connects TRBV2 to TRBJ2-3, with D possibly being TRBD1 or TRBD2 (6 bases each). The CDR3 contains 15 residues. The V and J ends lost 6 bases and 1 base respectively, with 14 bases between them. Germline V gene lookup returns CDR1 SNHLY and CDR2 FYNNEI.